This is a list of T cell receptor beta chains from one sample in a study of CD8 T cells in Susac syndrome. Each CDR3 protein gets one entry after TCRdb re-called the immunoSEQ multiplex PCR reads with MiXCR. The data contain 150,000 or so distinct CDR3 sequences, about 96% of them seen just once; the ten biggest clones take up around 0.12%. Material: CD4+ T cells from PBMCs. These receptors came from a human donor with Susac syndrome. Each CDR3 is given with its conserved first and last residue. D genes are given only for firm matches. Some rows mark clone size as missing; the rest say once, few, many or name a class of expanded clone.

v_gene,d_gene,abundance,len,j_gene,CDR3nt,CDR3aa
TRBV4-1,TRBD1,.,14,TRBJ1-2,TGCGCCAGCAGCCAGGCTGACAGGGGCAGGGGCTACACCTTC,CASSQADRGRGYTF
TRBV12-3/TRBV12-4,TRBD2,.,16,TRBJ2-1,TGTGCCAGCAGTTTAGGTCGGCGGGAGGGCCTCAATGAGCAGTTCTTC,CASSLGRREGLNEQFF
TRBV24-1,.,.,14,TRBJ2-5,TGTGCCACCAGCGAGGGTCTTACTCAAGAGACCCAGTACTTC,CATSEGLTQETQYF
TRBV29-1,.,once,14,TRBJ2-7,TGCAGCGTCGCCTGGGGGCAGGGTGCCTACGAGCAGTACTTC,CSVAWGQGAYEQYF
TRBV2,TRBD1,.,14,TRBJ1-2,TGTGCCAGCAGGGCCTCGGTACAGGGGGGGGGCTACACCTTC,CASRASVQGGGYTF
TRBV28,.,.,13,TRBJ2-7,TGTGCCAGCAGTTCGCTACGGTCCTACGAGCAGTACTTC,CASSSLRSYEQYF
TRBV27,TRBD1,.,15,TRBJ1-2,TGTGCCAGCATCCTAGGGACAGTAAAGGTCGGTGGCTACACCTTC,CASILGTVKVGGYTF
TRBV6-5,.,.,12,TRBJ1-6,TGTGCCAGCAGTTACGTTAATTCACCCCTCCACTTT,CASSYVNSPLHF
TRBV5-6,TRBD1,.,15,TRBJ2-3,TGTGCCAGCAGCTTGACCGCCGGACAGGGTGATACGCAGTATTTT,CASSLTAGQGDTQYF
TRBV3-1,.,.,11,TRBJ1-6,TGTGCCAGCAACCAACAGGGACCCCTCCACTTT,CASNQQGPLHF
TRBV15,.,.,18,TRBJ2-1,TGTGCCACCAGCAGAGTAGGGGGAGGGCCGGGCTCCTACAATGAGCAGTTCTTC,CATSRVGGGPGSYNEQFF
TRBV15,TRBD1,once,16,TRBJ1-5,TGTGCCACCAGCAGAGATCTTACAGGGGGCGATCAGCCCCAGCATTTT,CATSRDLTGGDQPQHF
TRBV29-1,TRBD1,.,13,TRBJ1-2,TGCAGCGCTTTCGACCGGACAGGGAATGGCTACACCTTC,CSAFDRTGNGYTF
TRBV5-6,.,.,14,TRBJ2-5,TGTGCCAGCAGCTGGGGATGGGGGGAAGAGACCCAGTACTTC,CASSWGWGEETQYF
TRBV29-1,.,.,15,TRBJ2-5,TGCAGCGTAGGAACAGGGTTAGGACAACAAGAGACCCAGTACTTC,CSVGTGLGQQETQYF
TRBV5-4,.,.,14,TRBJ2-1,TGTGCCAGCAGCTTAGAAAGGTCCCTCTATGAGCAGTTCTTC,CASSLERSLYEQFF
TRBV28,.,.,13,TRBJ2-5,TGTGCCAGCAGTTTATTTGTCGGAGAGACCCAGTACTTC,CASSLFVGETQYF
TRBV4-1,.,.,15,TRBJ1-5,TGCGCCAGCGGATACTCAGACGCGAGCAATCAGCCCCAGCATTTT,CASGYSDASNQPQHF
TRBV7-2,TRBD1,.,17,TRBJ2-1,TGTGCCAGCAGCTTAGATCCCTCGGCAGGGGGCGGATATGAGCAGTTCTTC,CASSLDPSAGGGYEQFF
TRBV6-5,TRBD1,.,15,TRBJ2-5,TGTGCCAGCATTTATTCCAGGGGGCCGTTGGAGACCCAGTACTTC,CASIYSRGPLETQYF
TRBV12-3/TRBV12-4,.,.,12,TRBJ1-2,TGTGCCAGCAGGCGTGACGGTGCCCTAGACACCTTC,CASRRDGALDTF
TRBV3-1,.,.,15,TRBJ2-1,TGTGCCAGCAGCCAGGCAGCAGGCTCCTACAATGAGCAGTTCTTC,CASSQAAGSYNEQFF
TRBV20-1,TRBD2,.,12,TRBJ2-7,TGCAGTTTCATAGCGGGAGCGAACGAGCAGTACTTC,CSFIAGANEQYF
TRBV20-1,.,.,15,TRBJ2-2,TGCAGTGCTAGCGATGGGATCGCTAACACCGGGGAGCTGTTTTTT,CSASDGIANTGELFF
TRBV20-1,TRBD1,.,16,TRBJ1-2,TGCAGTGCTAGAGGGGAGGGGCAGGGGGCGTCTGGCGGCTACACCTTC,CSARGEGQGASGGYTF
TRBV18,.,.,15,TRBJ1-1,TGTGCCAGCTCACCAGGCCAGGTGGAATTGACTGAAGCTTTCTTT,CASSPGQVELTEAFF
TRBV30,.,.,15,TRBJ1-5,TGTGCCTGGAGTGATCTCGCGGCTTACAATCAGCCCCAGCATTTT,CAWSDLAAYNQPQHF
TRBV15,TRBD2,.,15,TRBJ2-7,TGTGCCACCAGCAGAGATTCGGGGGGAGCGTACGAGCAGTACTTC,CATSRDSGGAYEQYF
TRBV5-6,.,.,14,TRBJ1-3,TGTGCCAGCAGCGGGGACACCCAGCGAGGCACCATATATTTT,CASSGDTQRGTIYF
TRBV7-2,TRBD1,.,13,TRBJ2-1,TGTGCCAGCAGCAAGGACAGGGAAGGTGAGCAGTTCTTC,CASSKDREGEQFF
TRBV19,TRBD2,once,15,TRBJ2-5,TGTGCCAGTAGTGTCCAGGGAGGGTACCAAGAGACCCAGTACTTC,CASSVQGGYQETQYF
TRBV5-4,.,.,12,TRBJ2-1,TGTGCCAGCAGCGTGGGCTTGGGTGAGCAGTTCTTC,CASSVGLGEQFF
TRBV19,TRBD1,.,14,TRBJ1-5,TGTGCCAGTAGTCCGGACAGGGCCACCCAGCCCCAGCATTTT,CASSPDRATQPQHF
TRBV18,.,.,14,TRBJ2-7,TGTGCCAGCTCACCGTTACAGGGCGCGAACGAGCAGTACTTC,CASSPLQGANEQYF
TRBV12-3/TRBV12-4,.,.,14,TRBJ2-1,TGTGCCAGCCACAGCTCCCTCGCGGTCAATGAGCAGTTCTTC,CASHSSLAVNEQFF
TRBV5-6,TRBD2,.,16,TRBJ2-1,TGTGCCAGCAGCCGCGGACTAGCGGGGTCCAACAATGAGCAGTTCTTC,CASSRGLAGSNNEQFF
TRBV29-1,.,.,14,TRBJ1-1,TGCAGCGTAGTTTTCAGGGTTCCAGACACTGAAGCTTTCTTT,CSVVFRVPDTEAFF
TRBV6-5,.,.,14,TRBJ2-2,TGTGCCAGCAGCCTGTATACGAACACCGGGGAGCTGTTTTTT,CASSLYTNTGELFF
TRBV30,.,once,13,TRBJ1-2,TGTGCCTGGAGTGTATTACCCAACTATGGCTACACCTTC,CAWSVLPNYGYTF
TRBV7-2,.,.,15,TRBJ2-7,TGTGCCAGCAGCTTAGAGCCTGGCGGATCCTACGAGCAGTACTTC,CASSLEPGGSYEQYF
TRBV20-1,TRBD2,.,15,TRBJ2-3,TGCAGTGCGCTTGGGACTACCGACTTCACAGATACGCAGTATTTT,CSALGTTDFTDTQYF
TRBV5-1,TRBD2,once,16,TRBJ2-2,TGCGCCAGCAGCCCCCCAAGCGGGGCGAACACCGGGGAGCTGTTTTTT,CASSPPSGANTGELFF
TRBV29-1,TRBD1,.,14,TRBJ1-2,TGCAGCGTTGAGATGGGACAGGGATGGGGCGGCTACACCTTC,CSVEMGQGWGGYTF
TRBV4-3,TRBD2,.,14,TRBJ2-5,TGCGCCAGCAGCTTGGGACTAGGACGAGAGACCCAGTACTTC,CASSLGLGRETQYF
TRBV29-1,.,.,12,TRBJ2-7,TGCAGCGTTGAAGATCGGGGGTTTGAGCAGTACTTC,CSVEDRGFEQYF
TRBV7-2,.,.,14,TRBJ2-3,TGTGCCAGCAGCATAGGACTTGCGGGAGATACGCAGTATTTT,CASSIGLAGDTQYF
TRBV2,.,once,15,TRBJ2-1,TGTGCCAGCAGTGAGGAGGGGTACTCCTACAATGAGCAGTTCTTC,CASSEEGYSYNEQFF
TRBV5-1,TRBD1,.,16,TRBJ1-5,TGCGCCAGCAGCCCCGGGACAGGGGTTGGCAATCAGCCCCAGCATTTT,CASSPGTGVGNQPQHF
TRBV4-1,.,.,13,TRBJ2-5,TGCGCCAGCAGCCAACGACTACAAGAGACCCAGTACTTC,CASSQRLQETQYF
TRBV24-1,TRBD2,.,15,TRBJ2-1,TGTGCCACCAGTGATTTGGTGGCGGGAGGCACTGAGCAGTTCTTC,CATSDLVAGGTEQFF